This is a list of T cell receptor beta chains from one sample in a study of cytomegalovirus exposure and HLA in healthy donors. Sequencing used immunoSEQ multiplex PCR; TCRdb keeps in-frame clones, though not all of them. The sample carries some 110,000 clones, about four fifths recorded once. The sequenced material came from PBMCs. Receptors originate from a man in his forties in good health and CMV-seronegative. CDR3s include the opening cysteine and the closing phenylalanine or tryptophan. The order of the fields is J gene, D gene, clone size, V gene, CDR3 protein, CDR3 DNA. D genes are given only for firm matches. Clone size is stated in some rows and not others, as once, few, many or a class when expanded.

j_call: TRBJ2-3
d_call: -
clone_size: -
v_call: TRBV28
cdr3_aa: CASSPGQSTDTQYF
cdr3_nt: TGTGCCAGCAGCCCCGGACAGAGCACAGATACGCAGTATTTT

j_call: TRBJ1-2
d_call: -
clone_size: -
v_call: TRBV6-1
cdr3_aa: CASSAKGNYGYTF
cdr3_nt: TGTGCCAGCAGCGCGAAGGGGAACTATGGCTACACCTTC

j_call: TRBJ1-6
d_call: TRBD1
clone_size: -
v_call: TRBV7-2
cdr3_aa: CASSFVGGQGNNSPLHF
cdr3_nt: TGTGCCAGCAGCTTCGTCGGGGGACAGGGTAATAATTCACCCCTCCACTTT

j_call: TRBJ1-3
d_call: -
clone_size: once
v_call: TRBV9
cdr3_aa: CASSPSKGERNTIYF
cdr3_nt: TGTGCCAGCAGCCCCAGCAAGGGGGAACGAAACACCATATATTTT

j_call: TRBJ2-5
d_call: TRBD2
clone_size: few
v_call: TRBV4-1
cdr3_aa: CASSQRGRGAGEAETQYF
cdr3_nt: TGCGCCAGCAGCCAAAGGGGGAGGGGAGCGGGAGAAGCTGAGACCCAGTACTTC

j_call: TRBJ1-4
d_call: -
clone_size: -
v_call: TRBV30
cdr3_aa: CAWGAEGATNEKLFF
cdr3_nt: TGTGCCTGGGGGGCTGAGGGGGCAACTAATGAAAAACTGTTTTTT

j_call: TRBJ2-7
d_call: TRBD2
clone_size: -
v_call: TRBV6-6
cdr3_aa: CASSPGLADPYEQYF
cdr3_nt: TGTGCCAGCAGTCCGGGACTAGCGGATCCCTACGAGCAGTACTTC

j_call: TRBJ1-2
d_call: TRBD1
clone_size: -
v_call: TRBV27
cdr3_aa: CASSKFTGVDYTF
cdr3_nt: TGTGCCAGCAGCAAATTCACAGGGGTAGACTACACCTTC

j_call: TRBJ2-1
d_call: TRBD1
clone_size: few
v_call: TRBV5-6
cdr3_aa: CASIGDSSYNEQFF
cdr3_nt: TGTGCCAGCATCGGGGACAGCTCCTACAATGAGCAGTTCTTC

j_call: TRBJ2-1
d_call: TRBD1
clone_size: -
v_call: TRBV5-6
cdr3_aa: CASRETGGGEQFF
cdr3_nt: TGTGCCAGCAGGGAGACAGGGGGCGGTGAGCAGTTCTTC

j_call: TRBJ1-2
d_call: -
clone_size: -
v_call: TRBV7-2
cdr3_aa: CASSLVGGNPLNYGYTF
cdr3_nt: TGTGCCAGCAGCTTAGTCGGGGGTAACCCCCTTAACTATGGCTACACCTTC

j_call: TRBJ2-7
d_call: TRBD2
clone_size: -
v_call: TRBV27
cdr3_aa: CASSLGTRDPVHF
cdr3_nt: TGTGCCAGCAGCTTGGGGACTAGGGACCCTGTGCACTTC

j_call: TRBJ1-5
d_call: -
clone_size: few
v_call: TRBV4-3
cdr3_aa: CASSQDWGGNQPQHF
cdr3_nt: TGCGCCAGCAGCCAAGATTGGGGGGGCAATCAGCCCCAGCATTTT

j_call: TRBJ2-5
d_call: TRBD2
clone_size: -
v_call: TRBV5-1
cdr3_aa: CASSLTLAGRSYQETQYF
cdr3_nt: TGCGCCAGCAGCTTAACACTAGCGGGTAGGAGCTACCAAGAGACCCAGTACTTC

j_call: TRBJ1-5
d_call: TRBD1
clone_size: -
v_call: TRBV4-1
cdr3_aa: CASSQDSGGWSNQPQHF
cdr3_nt: TGCGCCAGCAGCCAAGATTCAGGGGGCTGGAGCAATCAGCCCCAGCATTTT

j_call: TRBJ1-1
d_call: -
clone_size: -
v_call: TRBV18
cdr3_aa: CASSLPVNTEAFF
cdr3_nt: TGTGCCAGCTCCCTCCCGGTGAACACTGAAGCTTTCTTT

j_call: TRBJ1-1
d_call: TRBD1
clone_size: -
v_call: TRBV11-1
cdr3_aa: CASSSFGQAHGGNTEAFF
cdr3_nt: TGTGCCAGCAGCTCCTTCGGACAGGCGCACGGCGGGAACACTGAAGCTTTCTTT

j_call: TRBJ2-3
d_call: -
clone_size: few
v_call: TRBV30
cdr3_aa: CAWRVGVGPTDTQYF
cdr3_nt: TGTGCCTGGAGAGTCGGGGTAGGACCCACAGATACGCAGTATTTT

j_call: TRBJ2-1
d_call: -
clone_size: -
v_call: TRBV6-5
cdr3_aa: CASSHLPSSYNEQFF
cdr3_nt: TGTGCCAGCAGTCACCTCCCCAGCTCCTACAATGAGCAGTTCTTC

j_call: TRBJ2-7
d_call: -
clone_size: few
v_call: TRBV6-1
cdr3_aa: CASSEWSEGYF
cdr3_nt: TGTGCCAGCAGTGAATGGTCAGAGGGGTACTTC

j_call: TRBJ1-3
d_call: TRBD1
clone_size: -
v_call: TRBV28
cdr3_aa: CASRGGTGGLWDTIYF
cdr3_nt: TGTGCCAGCAGGGGAGGGACAGGGGGCCTTTGGGACACCATATATTTT

j_call: TRBJ1-2
d_call: TRBD1
clone_size: once
v_call: TRBV18
cdr3_aa: CASSPNRDSYGYTF
cdr3_nt: TGTGCCAGCTCACCCAACAGGGACAGTTATGGCTACACCTTC

j_call: TRBJ2-3
d_call: TRBD1
clone_size: -
v_call: TRBV5-4
cdr3_aa: CASSLYGATGGLRTDTQYF
cdr3_nt: TGTGCCAGCAGCTTGTATGGGGCGACAGGGGGCCTTCGCACAGATACGCAGTATTTT

j_call: TRBJ1-4
d_call: -
clone_size: -
v_call: TRBV4-3
cdr3_aa: CASTLRQRDCPLNEKLFF
cdr3_nt: TGCGCCAGCACCCTGCGGCAGAGAGACTGTCCTCTTAATGAAAAACTGTTTTTT

j_call: TRBJ2-1
d_call: -
clone_size: -
v_call: TRBV20-1
cdr3_aa: CSAEPERGQFF
cdr3_nt: TGCAGTGCTGAACCGGAGCGAGGGCAGTTCTTC

j_call: TRBJ2-6
d_call: -
clone_size: -
v_call: TRBV6-6
cdr3_aa: CASSVSGGANVLTF
cdr3_nt: TGTGCCAGCAGTGTATCGGGAGGGGCCAACGTCCTGACTTTC

j_call: TRBJ2-2
d_call: -
clone_size: few
v_call: TRBV7-6
cdr3_aa: CASSPGGDTGELFF
cdr3_nt: TGTGCCAGCAGCCCGGGGGGCGACACCGGGGAGCTGTTTTTT

j_call: TRBJ2-7
d_call: TRBD1
clone_size: -
v_call: TRBV5-4
cdr3_aa: CASSLDRGNEQYF
cdr3_nt: TGTGCCAGCAGCTTGGACAGGGGGAACGAGCAGTACTTC

j_call: TRBJ1-1
d_call: TRBD1
clone_size: -
v_call: TRBV7-9
cdr3_aa: CASSLGGTGVTEAFF
cdr3_nt: TGTGCCAGCAGCTTAGGCGGGACAGGGGTAACTGAAGCTTTCTTT

j_call: TRBJ1-2
d_call: TRBD1
clone_size: -
v_call: TRBV6-5
cdr3_aa: CASSYSGQRNYGYTF
cdr3_nt: TGTGCCAGCAGTTACTCGGGACAGAGAAACTATGGCTACACCTTC

j_call: TRBJ1-1
d_call: TRBD1
clone_size: -
v_call: TRBV6-5
cdr3_aa: CASRDGTGRPEAFF
cdr3_nt: TGTGCCAGCAGGGACGGGACAGGGAGGCCTGAAGCTTTCTTT

j_call: TRBJ2-2
d_call: -
clone_size: once
v_call: TRBV18
cdr3_aa: CASSPTAGLPGELFF
cdr3_nt: TGTGCCAGCTCACCCACCGCGGGGCTGCCCGGGGAGCTGTTTTTT

j_call: TRBJ2-1
d_call: -
clone_size: -
v_call: TRBV5-6
cdr3_aa: CASSQGGHEQFF
cdr3_nt: TGTGCCAGCAGTCAAGGGGGTCATGAGCAGTTCTTC

j_call: TRBJ1-6
d_call: -
clone_size: -
v_call: TRBV18
cdr3_aa: CASSRAGGWNNSPLHF
cdr3_nt: TGTGCCAGCTCGCGGGCGGGAGGCTGGAATAATTCACCCCTCCACTTT

j_call: TRBJ1-5
d_call: -
clone_size: -
v_call: TRBV27
cdr3_aa: CASSFLGQGQPQHF
cdr3_nt: TGTGCCAGCAGTTTCCTGGGTCAGGGTCAGCCCCAGCATTTT

j_call: TRBJ1-3
d_call: -
clone_size: -
v_call: TRBV13
cdr3_aa: CASSDAGTAPIYF
cdr3_nt: TGTGCCAGCAGCGACGCAGGGACTGCCCCCATATATTTT

j_call: TRBJ2-7
d_call: -
clone_size: -
v_call: TRBV27
cdr3_aa: CASSPGVLDRIYEQYF
cdr3_nt: TGTGCCAGCAGTCCCGGAGTTTTAGACAGGATCTACGAGCAGTACTTC

j_call: TRBJ2-7
d_call: TRBD2
clone_size: few
v_call: TRBV25-1
cdr3_aa: CASSIAGSGEQYF
cdr3_nt: TGTGCCAGCAGTATAGCGGGAAGTGGCGAGCAGTACTTC

j_call: TRBJ2-7
d_call: TRBD1
clone_size: -
v_call: TRBV5-4
cdr3_aa: CASSYRGSYEQYF
cdr3_nt: TGTGCCAGCAGCTACAGGGGATCCTACGAGCAGTACTTC

j_call: TRBJ2-7
d_call: -
clone_size: -
v_call: TRBV28
cdr3_aa: CASSLPGDLYEQYF
cdr3_nt: TGTGCCAGCAGTTTACCGGGGGACCTTTACGAGCAGTACTTC

j_call: TRBJ2-5
d_call: TRBD1
clone_size: few
v_call: TRBV6-1
cdr3_aa: CASSGPGQGLQQYF
cdr3_nt: TGTGCCAGCAGTGGCCCGGGACAGGGCCTCCAACAGTACTTC

j_call: TRBJ2-7
d_call: -
clone_size: -
v_call: TRBV4-3
cdr3_aa: CASSPGLGPYEQYF
cdr3_nt: TGCGCCAGCAGCCCGGGACTGGGGCCCTACGAGCAGTACTTC

j_call: TRBJ2-5
d_call: -
clone_size: once
v_call: TRBV11-2
cdr3_aa: CASSPAGGETQYF
cdr3_nt: TGTGCCAGCAGCCCTGCTGGAGGGGAGACCCAGTACTTC

j_call: TRBJ1-1
d_call: -
clone_size: -
v_call: TRBV19
cdr3_aa: CASSTSVGQMNTEAFF
cdr3_nt: TGTGCCAGTAGTACCAGCGTTGGACAGATGAACACTGAAGCTTTCTTT

j_call: TRBJ1-5
d_call: -
clone_size: -
v_call: TRBV6-1
cdr3_aa: CASRQYTGNQPQHF
cdr3_nt: TGTGCCAGCAGACAGTATACAGGAAATCAGCCCCAGCATTTT

j_call: TRBJ2-3
d_call: TRBD1
clone_size: -
v_call: TRBV5-6
cdr3_aa: CASRWRQGSDTQYF
cdr3_nt: TGTGCCAGCAGATGGAGACAGGGGTCAGATACGCAGTATTTT

j_call: TRBJ1-2
d_call: TRBD1
clone_size: once
v_call: TRBV19
cdr3_aa: CASSLGQGALDGYTF
cdr3_nt: TGTGCCAGTAGTTTGGGACAGGGGGCGCTCGATGGCTACACCTTC

j_call: TRBJ1-1
d_call: -
clone_size: -
v_call: TRBV7-3
cdr3_aa: CASSLGDTQQAFF
cdr3_nt: TGTGCCAGCAGCTTAGGGGACACTCAACAAGCTTTCTTT

j_call: TRBJ2-7
d_call: TRBD1
clone_size: -
v_call: TRBV12-5
cdr3_aa: CASASIVGQGAYEQYF
cdr3_nt: TGTGCTAGTGCCTCCATCGTAGGACAGGGGGCCTACGAGCAGTACTTC

j_call: TRBJ2-1
d_call: -
clone_size: -
v_call: TRBV29-1
cdr3_aa: CSVGVAGAVVTEQFF
cdr3_nt: TGCAGCGTTGGTGTGGCGGGCGCGGTGGTGACTGAGCAGTTCTTC

j_call: TRBJ1-1
d_call: -
clone_size: -
v_call: TRBV6-1
cdr3_aa: CASSSWNTEAFF
cdr3_nt: TGTGCCAGCAGTTCATGGAACACTGAAGCTTTCTTT